This paragraph reports one T cell receptor beta chain. As yet, its antigen is unknown. Other DNA sequences of this sample code for an identical CDR3. These data originate in a study of beta chain features in type 1 diabetes. Study results and limitations: In every one of the four CD4+ subsets, TCRB CDR3s were moderately but significantly shorter in Type 1 diabetes patients.

Expressed TCRB transcripts were sequenced, since all the RNA that had been isolated was reverse transcribed. Measured with immunoSEQ multiplex PCR; TCRdb has only the in-frame clones, and not every one. Altogether hundreds of thousands of clones are present, 13% being singletons, with the ten largest covering 0.022%. Populations isolated by sorting all had purity greater than 95%. The ends were cut back, 0 bases at V and 5 bases at J, with 7 bases in the middle. The germline CDR1 and CDR2 sequences are MNHEY and SVGAGI. The CDR3 extends over 13 amino acids. V is TRBV6-5 and J is TRBJ1-1; D gene ambiguous. This TCR derives from a man between 18 and 29 years old with type 1 diabetes. Sequences were obtained from naive CD4+ T cells from blood. The chain's CDR3 is CASSYSGGTEAFF. In DNA form, the CDR3 reads TGTGCCAGCAGTTACTCGGGAGGAACTGAAGCTTTCTTT.